Below are 9 T cell receptor beta chains sequenced from a single sample in a study of identical twins. MiXCR, run by TCRdb on the 5' RACE reads, gives a single entry per CDR3 protein. Among 600,000 to 800,000 distinct CDR3 sequences listed, around 20% were seen once. This sample was shared with a second study, whose subject was T cells expressing NK-cell markers.

Material for sequencing was PBMCs. These receptors came from a woman under 30 in good health.

This clonotype was seen ten or more times. This chain links TRBV12-3 or TRBV12-4 with TRBJ2-1; TRBD2 agrees at 10 bases. V lost 7 bases, J lost 5 bases, and 5 bases stayed unmatched. This CDR3 spans 14 amino acids. The CDR3 nucleotides are TGTGCCAGCAAAGGAGCGGGAGGGGACAATGAGCAGTTCTTC. This gives the protein CASKGAGGDNEQFF.

The chain uses TRBV10-2 and TRBJ1-5; D unclear. V lost 1 base and J 4 bases, leaving 20 bases between the germline ends. The germline V gene encodes CDR1 WSHSY and CDR2 SAAADI. This CDR3 has 18 amino acids. The CDR3 reads CASSEYSLGGRYNQPQHF. The DNA of the CDR3 is TGCGCCAGCAGTGAGTATAGCCTCGGCGGAAGATATAATCAGCCCCAGCATTTT.

The genes are TRBV6-5 and TRBJ2-1; a weak D match, TRBD1 (5 bases). This CDR3 contains 14 residues. CDR1 MNHEY and CDR2 SVGAGI come from the germline V gene. V was shortened by 2 bases and J by 10 bases, with 15 bases between the two germline ends. The CDR3 loop is CASSYLEGADEQFF. The CDR3 DNA is TGTGCCAGCAGTTACCTAGAAGGGGCAGACGAGCAGTTCTTC.

Ten or more counts support this clonotype. This chain joins TRBV5-1 and TRBJ2-3, with 9 bases lining up with TRBD1. Germline CDR1 reads SGHRS; CDR2 reads YFSETQ. J lost 3 bases, V lost 5 bases, and 4 bases had no gene match. This CDR3 spans 14 amino acids. CDR3 sequence: CASRIGTGTDTQYF. The DNA of the CDR3 is TGCGCCAGCAGGATCGGGACAGGGACAGATACGCAGTATTTT.

The gene calls are TRBV11-2 and TRBJ2-5; 8 nucleotides align to TRBD1. Germline V gene data show CDR1 as SGHAT and CDR2 as FQNNGV. The V gene end was trimmed by 5 bases and the J gene end by 2 bases; junction bases not matched to a gene: 7. This CDR3 is 15 amino acids long. CDR3 coding DNA: TGTGCCAGCAGCCCGCGGACAGGGCGACAAGAGACCCAGTACTTC. Protein product: CASSPRTGRQETQYF.

J is TRBJ2-6 and V is TRBV15; possibly TRBD1 or TRBD2 for D (5 bases each). The germline gives CDR1 LNHNV, CDR2 YYDKDF (reference sequence). The CDR3 extends over 14 amino acids. The V gene lost 5 bases and the J gene lost 4 bases, with 9 bases spanning the gap. This chain's CDR3 is CATSPGAGANVLTF. DNA for the CDR3: TGTGCCACCAGCCCCGGGGCCGGGGCCAACGTCCTGACTTTC. Full variable domain (remainder filled in from reference TRBV15 and TRBJ2-6): DAMVIQNPRYQVTQFGKPVTLSCSQTLNHNVMYWYQQKSSQAPKLLFHYYDKDFNNEADTPDNFQSRRPNTSFCFLDIRSPGLGDTAMYLCATSPGAGANVLTFGAGSRLTVL.

This clonotype turned up a few times. Here the CDR3 DNA reads TGTGCCAGTAGTACCCCAGCTAGCTATGGCTACACCTTC. Translation gives CASSTPASYGYTF. The chain has TRBV19 and TRBJ1-2, with no clear D. The CDR3 sequence is 13 residues long. Germline V gene sequence: CDR1 LNHDA, CDR2 SQIVND (reference sequence). Trimming removed 4 bases at V and 4 bases at J, with 10 bases between.

V gene TRBV15 combines with J gene TRBJ2-5; a possible D gene is TRBD1 (5 bases). The germline CDR1 and CDR2 sequences are LNHNV and YYDKDF (reference sequence). The CDR3 totals 15 residues. The V end lost 0 bases, the J end lost 2 bases, and 10 bases lay between the germline ends. CDR3 DNA sequence: TGTGCCACCAGCAGAGACCGACAGAGGCAAGAGACCCAGTACTTC. Translated: CATSRDRQRQETQYF.

This chain joins TRBV20-1 and TRBJ2-7, with TRBD2 matching 12 bases. The CDR3 covers 13 residues. Germline CDR1 and CDR2: DFQATT and SNEGSKA (reference sequence). J was trimmed by 6 bases and V by 8 bases; bases with no gene match: 8. The CDR3 DNA is TGCAGTTTCCCCGGGACTAGCGGGTCCGAGCAGTACTTC. Its protein product is CSFPGTSGSEQYF.